What follows are 20 T cell receptor beta chains derived from one specimen sequenced in a study of identical twins. From the 5' RACE reads, TCRdb called clonotypes with MiXCR, one entry per CDR3 protein. The sample contains 550,000 to 700,000 distinct CDR3 sequences, approximately 21% of which appear only once. A further study also used this sample, focusing on T cells expressing NK-cell markers.

The specimen sequenced was PBMCs. These receptors were collected from a woman aged 18-29 years in good health.

This chain uses TRBV7-9 with TRBJ2-7, with a tentative D call TRBD1 (6 bases). The germline V gene has CDR1 SEHNR and CDR2 FQNEAQ (reference sequence). The CDR3 covers 15 residues. Deletions cut 5 bases from V and 0 bases from J, with 14 bases between. This chain's CDR3 is CASSQTGPSSYEQYF. The CDR3 DNA reads TGTGCCAGCAGCCAAACAGGGCCTAGCTCCTACGAGCAGTACTTC.

Many counts were recorded for this clonotype. The gene calls are TRBV11-2 and TRBJ2-7, with D possibly being TRBD2 (6 bases). V gave up 1 base and J gave up 2 bases, with 9 bases separating them. Looked up from germline, CDR1 is SGHAT and CDR2 is FQNNGV. The length of the CDR3 is 14 residues. In nucleotides, the CDR3 is TGTGCCAGCAGCTTAGGTAGCGGAACCTACGAGCAGTACTTC. Its protein product is CASSLGSGTYEQYF.

In this sample, this clonotype turned up many times. The chain combines TRBV10-2 with TRBJ1-5; D uncertain. Trimming stripped 1 base from V and 1 base from J, with 2 bases between. Germline V lookup: CDR1 WSHSY, CDR2 SAAADI. The CDR3 runs 13 residues. Here the CDR3 reads CASSELSNQPQHF. Here the CDR3 DNA reads TGCGCCAGCAGTGAGTTAAGCAATCAGCCCCAGCATTTT.

This clonotype has more than one count but fewer than ten. The V call is TRBV5-1, the J call TRBJ2-3; TRBD1 matches 9 bases. Germline CDR1 is SGHRS and CDR2 is YFSETQ. The CDR3 runs to 12 residues. Trimming cost V 7 bases and J 8 bases; bases outside gene matches: 5. The CDR3 region is CASGTGHPTQYF. The CDR3 bases are TGCGCCAGCGGGACAGGGCACCCTACGCAGTATTTT.

The sample holds many counts of this clonotype. The chain has TRBV12-3 or TRBV12-4 and TRBJ2-1; TRBD2 aligns across 10 bases. Trimming cost V 1 base and J 7 bases; bases outside gene matches: 7. The CDR3 spans 16 residues. The CDR3 DNA follows: TGTGCCAGCAGTTTAGGGAGCGGGAGGGCCTCAAATGAGCAGTTCTTC. Its translation is CASSLGSGRASNEQFF.

This chain joins TRBV6-1 and TRBJ2-6; maybe TRBD2 (6 bases). This CDR3 is 16 amino acids long. Trimming took 8 bases from V and 4 from J, leaving 18 bases between them. From germline, CDR1 is MNHNS and CDR2 SASEGT. The CDR3 loop is CASPRGSQGGANVLTF. CDR3 nucleotide sequence: TGTGCCAGCCCCCGGGGGTCCCAGGGAGGGGCCAACGTCCTGACTTTC.

The rearrangement joins TRBV5-1 to TRBJ2-1; no firm D call. Trimming cost V 1 base and J 4 bases, with 9 bases left between them. The CDR3 consists of 14 residues. CDR1 is SGHRS and CDR2 is YFSETQ in the germline V gene. CDR3: CASSLSLQYNEQFF. In DNA, the CDR3 is TGCGCCAGCAGCTTGTCATTGCAATACAATGAGCAGTTCTTC.

V and J are TRBV20-1 and TRBJ1-1, with a weak D call TRBD1 (5 bases). CDR3 length equals 13 residues. Germline V gene lookup returns CDR1 DFQATT and CDR2 SNEGSKA (reference sequence). Trimming pared 6 bases from V and 1 base from J, leaving 12 bases between. CDR3 amino acids: CSATTVQNTEAFF. The CDR3 DNA sequence: TGCAGTGCAACGACAGTCCAGAACACTGAAGCTTTCTTT.

This clonotype has ten or more counts. V gene TRBV4-1 combines with J gene TRBJ2-7; D possibly uses TRBD1 or TRBD2 (5 bases each). The CDR3 has 16 amino acids. V was trimmed by 0 bases and J by 9 bases, leaving 21 bases between them. CDR1 is MGHRA and CDR2 is YSYEKL in the germline V gene. The CDR3 sequence is CASSQDIGARYTGQYF. In DNA form, the CDR3 reads TGCGCCAGCAGCCAAGATATCGGGGCTCGCTACACTGGGCAGTACTTC.

This clonotype was seen a few times. Written as DNA, the CDR3 is TGTGCCATCAGTGGGGGACTAGCAGACAAGGATCGGTTCTTC. Translating gives CAISGGLADKDRFF. The chain uses TRBV10-3 and TRBJ2-1, with 9 bases lining up with TRBD2. The germline CDR1 and CDR2 sequences are ENHRY and SYGVKD. The junction had 13 bases not matched to a gene; V was cut back by 4 bases and J by 15 bases. This CDR3 has 14 residues.

The chain combines TRBV3-1 with TRBJ2-1; TRBD2 aligns across 14 bases. The junction had 9 bases not matched to a gene; V was cut back by 8 bases and J by 9 bases. The CDR3 totals 15 residues. Germline V gene sequence: CDR1 LGHDT, CDR2 YNNKEL (reference sequence). CDR3 residues: CASRLAGGVWGEQFF. CDR3 nucleotides: TGTGCCAGCCGACTAGCGGGAGGGGTCTGGGGTGAGCAGTTCTTC.

The chain links TRBV6-1 to TRBJ2-4, with TRBD2 identical over 7 bases. CDR1 and CDR2 from the germline V gene are MNHNS and SASEGT. The CDR3 is 14 amino acids. The V gene end was trimmed by 6 bases and the J gene end by 5 bases; junction bases not matched to a gene: 7. The CDR3 DNA reads TGTGCCAGCAGCGTCGGGGGGATGGAAAACATTCAGTACTTC. It specifies CASSVGGMENIQYF.

This clonotype was observed a few times. In DNA form, the CDR3 reads TGCGCCAGCTCAACATTCCGGGACAGGGGAGTCTACGAGCAGTACTTC. It translates to CASSTFRDRGVYEQYF. The chain recombines TRBV5-1 with TRBJ2-7; 10 bases agree with TRBD1. The CDR3 consists of 16 residues. The J segment lost 3 bases and the V segment lost 7 bases, leaving 13 bases of the junction unmatched. Germline values: CDR1 SGHRS, CDR2 YFSETQ.

This clonotype showed up just a few times. The chain couples TRBV25-1 to TRBJ1-2, with D maybe TRBD1 (5 bases). CDR1 MGHDK and CDR2 SYGVNS come from the germline V gene. The CDR3 is made up of 15 amino acids. Trimming took off 2 bases at V and 7 bases at J, with 17 bases between the two ends. The CDR3 is CASSEAETVFPGYTF. The CDR3 DNA reads as TGTGCCAGCAGTGAAGCTGAGACAGTTTTCCCTGGCTACACCTTC.

This clonotype was observed at least ten times. The rearrangement joins TRBV12-3 or TRBV12-4 to TRBJ1-1, with a weak D call TRBD1 (5 bases). Trimming cost V 6 bases and J 1 base, with 9 bases left between them. The CDR3 has 13 amino acids. Written as DNA, the CDR3 is TGTGCCAGCAGGACCCAGGGGAACACTGAAGCTTTCTTT. It specifies CASRTQGNTEAFF.

In DNA, the CDR3 is TGCAGTGCTAGAGAGAGAGAAGGAGAGACCCAGTACTTC. The encoded protein is CSAREREGETQYF. The gene calls are TRBV20-1 and TRBJ2-5; D remains ambiguous. The CDR3 totals 13 residues. Germline CDR1 and CDR2: DFQATT and SNEGSKA (reference sequence). The ends were cut back, 0 bases at V and 4 bases at J, with 9 bases in the middle.

This clonotype was picked up a small number of times. CDR3 protein: CASSLTGTYQETQYF. The CDR3 region has the DNA TGCGCCAGCAGCTTAACAGGGACGTACCAAGAGACCCAGTACTTC. This chain joins TRBV5-1 and TRBJ2-5; perhaps TRBD1 as D (6 bases). Germline CDR1 is SGHRS and CDR2 is YFSETQ. This CDR3 has 15 amino acids. V lost 2 bases to trimming and J lost 0 bases, with 11 bases between them.

The gene calls are TRBV6-2 or TRBV6-3 and TRBJ2-7; 7 bases agree with TRBD1. The V gene end was trimmed by 0 bases and the J gene end by 6 bases; junction bases not matched to a gene: 8. CDR3 size: 15 residues. Germline CDR1 and CDR2: MNHEY and SVGEGT. In DNA, the CDR3 is TGTGCCAGCAGTTACTCGCGTGGGGCAGGGGGCGAGCAGTACTTC. Protein product: CASSYSRGAGGEQYF.

The CDR3 DNA is TGTGCCAGCAGCCACATAGCGGGGGGGAACACCGGGGAGCTGTTTTTT. Translation gives CASSHIAGGNTGELFF. V and J are TRBV6-1 and TRBJ2-2; the match to TRBD2 covers 10 bases. The V and J ends lost 6 bases and 1 base, in that order; junction bases with no gene match: 5. The CDR3 sequence is 16 residues long. Germline V gene lookup returns CDR1 MNHNS and CDR2 SASEGT.

This chain uses TRBV4-1 with TRBJ2-1, with TRBD1 identical over 7 bases. Germline CDR1 reads MGHRA; CDR2 reads YSYEKL. This CDR3 comprises 15 residues. With 5 bases clipped from V and 15 bases from J, the junction kept 19 bases outside the gene matches. The CDR3 sequence: CASSEVPPGTEVLFF. The CDR3, as DNA: TGCGCCAGCAGCGAAGTCCCCCCCGGGACAGAGGTTCTGTTCTTC.